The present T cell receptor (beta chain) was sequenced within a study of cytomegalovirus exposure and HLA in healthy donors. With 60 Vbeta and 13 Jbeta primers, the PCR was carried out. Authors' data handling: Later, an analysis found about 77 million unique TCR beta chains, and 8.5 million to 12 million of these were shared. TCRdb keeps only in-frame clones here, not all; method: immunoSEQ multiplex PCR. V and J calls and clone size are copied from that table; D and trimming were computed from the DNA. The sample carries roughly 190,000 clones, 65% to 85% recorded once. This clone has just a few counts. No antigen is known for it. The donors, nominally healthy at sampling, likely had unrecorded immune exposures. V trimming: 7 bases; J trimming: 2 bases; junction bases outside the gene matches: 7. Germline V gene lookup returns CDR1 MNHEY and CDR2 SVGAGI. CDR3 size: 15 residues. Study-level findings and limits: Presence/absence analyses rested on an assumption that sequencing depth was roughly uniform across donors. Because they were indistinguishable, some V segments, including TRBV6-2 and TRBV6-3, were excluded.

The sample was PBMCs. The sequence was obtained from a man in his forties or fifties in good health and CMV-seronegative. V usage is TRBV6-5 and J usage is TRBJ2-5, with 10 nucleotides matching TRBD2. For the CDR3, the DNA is TGTGCCAGCACTTTAGCGGGGGGAATGCAAGAGACCCAGTACTTC. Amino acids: CASTLAGGMQETQYF.